This TCR beta chain was found in a study of blood T cell repertoires in COVID-19 (dated by TCRdb to the early 2020s). Background for the entire study: Samples covering the acute and convalescent phases of COVID-19 were provided by collaborators in the United States, Italy and Spain. The prospective study material was composed of cDNA or gDNA derived from T cells, B-cell-depleted T cells, or PBMCs. Deeply sampled blood TCRbeta repertoires from subjects exposed to, actively infected with, or recovered from COVID-19 were included in the dataset. The repertoires were made available in a free public database intended to serve as a resource for research on the immune response to SARS-CoV-2. The samples were drawn from the first 160 participants of the ongoing ImmuneRACE study and from 1,200 or so subjects provided by 6 global collaborators. A de-identified subject ID, COVID-19 status, age in years and sex were almost always included in the sample metadata. Where available, HLA class I and class II types were taken from metadata supplied by the sample provider and were not determined by assay-based typing.

Points on this clone: The clone's antigen remains unknown. One base away there is no much larger clone; base qualities are not given.

Broad study findings and their caveats: The amount of clinical and demographic metadata varied by source and participant and was provided uncurated.

TCRbeta CDR3 regions were amplified from genomic DNA using the immunoSEQ Assay, a bias-controlled multiplex PCR. The original methods were these. Nucleated cell counts per sample were estimated from amplification of reference gene primers within the assay. To quantify the absolute abundance of each unique TCRbeta CDR3 rearrangement, sequence reads were collapsed and filtered. For each sample, productive Simpson clonality was calculated by taking the square root of Simpson's diversity index across productive rearrangements. Not all clones reach the TCRdb copy of this immuneACCESS table, which keeps in-frame sequences only. Checked studies attribute under half of the gap to unresolved V genes and leave the rest unexplained. For V, J and clone size, that table is used; D and trimming come from the DNA. The sample records 200,000 to 300,000 clones, approximately 86% of which are singletons. The top ten clones comprise around 6% of the sample.

Taken from the germline V gene (reference sequence), the CDR1 and CDR2 loops are LNHNV and YYDKDF. Trimming leaves V shorter by 2 bases and J shorter by 6 bases, with the junction holding 12 bases beyond the gene matches. The CDR3 measures 17 amino acids from cysteine to phenylalanine. The sequence is cut down to CDR3 DNA, 51 bases in frame from base 1. Whole blood was collected in K2EDTA tubes by collaborating institutions according to the institutions' own protocols. Collaborator samples were shipped for TCRbeta analysis as frozen whole blood, isolated PBMCs, or DNA extracted from either sample type.

The clonotype originates from a human donor in a cohort sampled during active COVID-19. The V gene is TRBV15 and the J gene is TRBJ1-2; TRBD1 lines up with 10 middle nucleotides. The sample comprised peripheral blood. The DNA is as follows: TGTGCCACCAGCAGACCGCTGGGACAGGGGAATTGGAATGGCTACACCTTC. Protein translation: CATSRPLGQGNWNGYTF.